This TCR beta chain derives from a study of blood T cells in healthy people across ages. Study-level findings and limits: The recorded TCR beta diversity per million T cells decreased in a roughly linear manner with age.

This clonotype was detected only a few times. The antigen remains unidentified. Relative to the germline gene, one junction end is altered; a read error may explain this. The CDR3 has 18 amino acids. Germline CDR1 is SEHNR and CDR2 is FQNEAQ (reference sequence). Primers used in a second PCR of roughly 6 to 11 cycles were a sample-barcoded 5' primer and a J-beta primer mix. Each cDNA molecule, via a template-switch adaptor with 12 random nucleotides, was tagged. TCRdb redid the calling of the 5' RACE reads with MiXCR, one entry per CDR3 protein. The repertoire holds about 760,000 distinct CDR3 sequences, with around a quarter as singletons. This sample was shared with a second study, whose subject was T cells of mothers and their children.

The chain is built from TRBV7-9 and TRBJ1-2; D call uncertain. The sequencing input was blood. The clonotype comes from a boy between 10 and 17 years old in good health. The CDR3 region has the DNA TGTGCCAGCAGCTTATCTCACAGAGGATCCGAACTAAACTGTGGCTACACCTTC. Translated: CASSLSHRGSELNCGYTF.